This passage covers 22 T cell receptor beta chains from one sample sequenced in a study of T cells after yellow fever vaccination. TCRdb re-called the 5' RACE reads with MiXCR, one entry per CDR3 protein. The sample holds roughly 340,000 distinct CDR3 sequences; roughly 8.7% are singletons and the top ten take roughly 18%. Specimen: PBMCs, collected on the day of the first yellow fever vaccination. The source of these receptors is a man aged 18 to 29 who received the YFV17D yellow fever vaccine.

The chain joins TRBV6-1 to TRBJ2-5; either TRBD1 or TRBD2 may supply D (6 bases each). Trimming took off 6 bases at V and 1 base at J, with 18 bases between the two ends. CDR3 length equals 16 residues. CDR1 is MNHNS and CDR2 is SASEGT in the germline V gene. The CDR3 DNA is TGTGCCAGCAGGGTGGCCGTACAGGGAGGCCAAGAGACCCAGTACTTC. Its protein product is CASRVAVQGGQETQYF.

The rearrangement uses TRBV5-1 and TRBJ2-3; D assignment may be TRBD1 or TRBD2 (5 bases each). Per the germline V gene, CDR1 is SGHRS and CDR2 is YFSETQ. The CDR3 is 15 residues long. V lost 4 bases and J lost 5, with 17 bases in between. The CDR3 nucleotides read TGCGCCAGCAGCACCTTCCGGGGCGCGGGAGATACGCAGTATTTT. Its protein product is CASSTFRGAGDTQYF.

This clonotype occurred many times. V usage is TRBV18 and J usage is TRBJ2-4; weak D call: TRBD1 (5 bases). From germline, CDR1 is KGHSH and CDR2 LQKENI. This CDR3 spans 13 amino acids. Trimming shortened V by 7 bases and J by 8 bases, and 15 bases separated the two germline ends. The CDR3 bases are TGTGCCAGCTTACGATCCCAGGGCGACATTCAGTACTTC. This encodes CASLRSQGDIQYF.

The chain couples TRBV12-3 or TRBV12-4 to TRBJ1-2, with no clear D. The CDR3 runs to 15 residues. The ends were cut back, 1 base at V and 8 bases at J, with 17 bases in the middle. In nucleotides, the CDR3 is TGTGCCAGCAGTTTAGGAAGCGCAGAGACGAACGGCTACACCTTC. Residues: CASSLGSAETNGYTF.

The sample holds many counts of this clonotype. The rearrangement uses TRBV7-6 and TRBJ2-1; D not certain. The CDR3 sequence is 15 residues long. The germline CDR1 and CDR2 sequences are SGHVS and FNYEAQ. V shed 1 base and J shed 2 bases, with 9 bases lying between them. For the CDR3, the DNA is TGTGCCAGCAGCTTAGGGACGGTGCCCTACAATGAGCAGTTCTTC. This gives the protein CASSLGTVPYNEQFF.

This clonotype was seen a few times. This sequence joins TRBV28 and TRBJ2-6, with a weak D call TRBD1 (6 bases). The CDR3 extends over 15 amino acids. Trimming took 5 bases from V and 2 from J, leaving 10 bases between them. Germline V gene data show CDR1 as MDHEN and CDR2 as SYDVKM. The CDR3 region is CASSPGTTGANVLTF. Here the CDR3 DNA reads TGTGCCAGCAGTCCAGGGACAACTGGGGCCAACGTCCTGACTTTC.

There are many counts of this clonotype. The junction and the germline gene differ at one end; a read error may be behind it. CDR3 coding DNA: TGTGCCAGCAGCCCATACACCGTCGTAACACTCAGTTTC. Translating gives CASSPYTVVTLSF. The rearrangement links TRBV7-8 to TRBJ2-7; D is uncertain. This CDR3 contains 13 residues. CDR1 and CDR2 from the germline V gene are SGHVS and FQNEAQ.

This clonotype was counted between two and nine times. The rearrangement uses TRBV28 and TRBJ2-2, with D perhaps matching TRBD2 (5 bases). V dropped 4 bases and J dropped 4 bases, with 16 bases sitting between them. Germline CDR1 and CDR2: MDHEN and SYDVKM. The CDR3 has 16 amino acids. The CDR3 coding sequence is TGTGCCAGCAGTTCTCGTAGAGGGTCCAGCACCGGGGAGCTGTTTTTT. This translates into CASSSRRGSSTGELFF.

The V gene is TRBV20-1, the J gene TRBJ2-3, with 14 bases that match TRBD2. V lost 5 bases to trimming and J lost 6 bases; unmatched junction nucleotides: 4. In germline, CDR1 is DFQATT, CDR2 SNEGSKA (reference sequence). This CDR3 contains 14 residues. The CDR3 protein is CSAVTSGGADTQYF. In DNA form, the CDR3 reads TGCAGTGCTGTGACTAGCGGGGGGGCCGATACGCAGTATTTT.

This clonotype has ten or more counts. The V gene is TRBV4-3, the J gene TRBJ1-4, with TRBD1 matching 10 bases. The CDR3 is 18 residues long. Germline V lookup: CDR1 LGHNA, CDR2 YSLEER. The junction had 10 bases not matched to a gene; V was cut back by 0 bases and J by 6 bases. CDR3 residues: CASSQEGPGQGNDEKLFF. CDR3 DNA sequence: TGCGCCAGCAGCCAAGAAGGACCGGGACAGGGGAATGATGAAAAACTGTTTTTT.

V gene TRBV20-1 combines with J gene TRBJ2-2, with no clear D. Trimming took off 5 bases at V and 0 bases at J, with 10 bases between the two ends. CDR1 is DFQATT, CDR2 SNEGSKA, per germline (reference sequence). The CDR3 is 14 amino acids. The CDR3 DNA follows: TGCAGTGCTCTGGACCCCGCGAACACCGGGGAGCTGTTTTTT. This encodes CSALDPANTGELFF.

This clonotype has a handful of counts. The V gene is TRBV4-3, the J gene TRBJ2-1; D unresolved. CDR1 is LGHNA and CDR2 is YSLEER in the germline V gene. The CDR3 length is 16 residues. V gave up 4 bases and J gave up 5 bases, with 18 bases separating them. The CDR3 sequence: CASSLLRSGWNNEQFF. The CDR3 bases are TGCGCCAGCAGCCTCCTTAGATCCGGGTGGAACAATGAGCAGTTCTTC.

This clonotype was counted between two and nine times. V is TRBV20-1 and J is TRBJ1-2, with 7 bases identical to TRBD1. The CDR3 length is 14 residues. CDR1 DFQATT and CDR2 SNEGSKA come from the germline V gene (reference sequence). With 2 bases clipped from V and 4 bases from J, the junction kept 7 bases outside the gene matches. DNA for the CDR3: TGCAGTGCTAGAAAAAGGGGGCTCGTCTATGGCTACACCTTC. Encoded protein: CSARKRGLVYGYTF.

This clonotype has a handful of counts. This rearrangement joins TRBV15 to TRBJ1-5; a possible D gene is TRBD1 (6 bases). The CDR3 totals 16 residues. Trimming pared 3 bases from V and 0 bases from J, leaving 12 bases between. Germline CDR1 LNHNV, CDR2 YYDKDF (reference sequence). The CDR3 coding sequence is TGTGCCACCAGCAGGGACTCAGGGGTTAGCAATCAGCCCCAGCATTTT. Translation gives CATSRDSGVSNQPQHF. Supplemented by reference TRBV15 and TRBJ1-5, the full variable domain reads DAMVIQNPRYQVTQFGKPVTLSCSQTLNHNVMYWYQQKSSQAPKLLFHYYDKDFNNEADTPDNFQSRRPNTSFCFLDIRSPGLGDTAMYLCATSRDSGVSNQPQHFGDGTRLSIL.

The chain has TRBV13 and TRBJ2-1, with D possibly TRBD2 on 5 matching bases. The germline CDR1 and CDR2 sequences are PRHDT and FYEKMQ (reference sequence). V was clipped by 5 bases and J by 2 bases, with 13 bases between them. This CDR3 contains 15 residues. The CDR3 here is CASSPPNGAYNEQFF. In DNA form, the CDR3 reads TGTGCCAGCAGCCCCCCGAACGGGGCCTACAATGAGCAGTTCTTC.

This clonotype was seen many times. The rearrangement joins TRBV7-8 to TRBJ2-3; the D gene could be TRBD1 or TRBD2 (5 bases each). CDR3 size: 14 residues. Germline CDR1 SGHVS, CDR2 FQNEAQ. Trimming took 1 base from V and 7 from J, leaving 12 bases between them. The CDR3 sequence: CASSLGGAANTQYF. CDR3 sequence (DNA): TGTGCCAGCAGCTTAGGAGGGGCGGCTAATACGCAGTATTTT. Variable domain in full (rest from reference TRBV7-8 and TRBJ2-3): GAGVSQSPRYKVAKRGQDVALRCDPISGHVSLFWYQQALGQGPEFLTYFQNEAQLDKSGLPSDRFFAERPEGSVSTLKIQRTQQEDSAVYLCASSLGGAANTQYFGPGTRLTVL.

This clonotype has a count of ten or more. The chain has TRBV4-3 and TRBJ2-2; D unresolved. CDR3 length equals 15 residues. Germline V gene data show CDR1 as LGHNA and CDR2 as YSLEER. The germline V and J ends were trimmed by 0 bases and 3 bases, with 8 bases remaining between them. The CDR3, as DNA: TGCGCCAGCAGCCAAGATGTGCTCGACACCGGGGAGCTGTTTTTT. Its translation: CASSQDVLDTGELFF.

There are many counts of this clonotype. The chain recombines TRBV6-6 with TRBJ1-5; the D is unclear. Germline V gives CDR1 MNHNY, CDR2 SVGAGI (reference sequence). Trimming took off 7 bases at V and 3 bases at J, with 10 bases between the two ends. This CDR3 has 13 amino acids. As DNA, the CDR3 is TGTGCCAGCACGCGGGTTTACAATCAGCCCCAGCATTTT. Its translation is CASTRVYNQPQHF.

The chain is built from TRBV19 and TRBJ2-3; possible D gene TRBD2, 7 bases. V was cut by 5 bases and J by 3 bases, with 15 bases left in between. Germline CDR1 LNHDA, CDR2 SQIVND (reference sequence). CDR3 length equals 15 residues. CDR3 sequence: CASSLLARGTDTQYF. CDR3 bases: TGTGCCAGTAGTCTACTAGCGAGGGGGACAGATACGCAGTATTTT.

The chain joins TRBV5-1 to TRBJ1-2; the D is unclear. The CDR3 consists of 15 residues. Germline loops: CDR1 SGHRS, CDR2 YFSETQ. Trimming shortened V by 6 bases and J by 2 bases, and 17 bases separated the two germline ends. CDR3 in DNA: TGCGCCAGCACGAATGCCCCGACGGAAAACTATGGCTACACCTTC. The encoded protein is CASTNAPTENYGYTF.

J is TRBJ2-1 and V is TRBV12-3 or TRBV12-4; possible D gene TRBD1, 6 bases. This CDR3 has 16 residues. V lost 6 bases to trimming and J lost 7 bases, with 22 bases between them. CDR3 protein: CASSSRVQGTPNEQFF. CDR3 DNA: TGTGCCAGCAGCTCAAGAGTCCAGGGGACCCCGAATGAGCAGTTCTTC.

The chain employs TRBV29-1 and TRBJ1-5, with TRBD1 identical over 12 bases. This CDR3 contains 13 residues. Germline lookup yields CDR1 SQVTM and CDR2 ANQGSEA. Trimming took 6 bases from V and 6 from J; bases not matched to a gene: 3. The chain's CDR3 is CSVWDRGPQPQHF. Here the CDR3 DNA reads TGCAGCGTATGGGACAGGGGGCCTCAGCCCCAGCATTTT.